This T cell receptor (beta chain) was recorded in a study of cytomegalovirus exposure and HLA in healthy donors. Study-level points and caveats: Prior analysis indicated that the majority of TCR beta V segments exhibited productivity approximately 90% or approximately 30% of the time. The classifier reportedly diagnosed cytomegalovirus status with high specificity and sensitivity.

This CDR3 has 14 amino acids. CDR1 and CDR2 from the germline V gene are ENHRY and SYGVKD. V was clipped by 3 bases and J by 3 bases; unmatched bases: 4. Concerning this clone: Its antigen is not known.

60 Vbeta and 13 Jbeta primers were used in PCR. Assay used: immunoSEQ multiplex PCR; TCRdb lists only in-frame clones, some missing. This sample has about 130,000 clones, with roughly 80% found just once. The chain employs TRBV10-3 and TRBJ1-2, with TRBD1 matching over 7 bases. Source material: PBMCs. The TCR sequence derives from a man aged 18 to 30 in good health and CMV-seropositive. The CDR3 protein is CAISDLTGDYGYTF. For the CDR3, the DNA is TGTGCCATCAGTGACCTTACAGGGGACTATGGCTACACCTTC.